This TCR beta chain appears in the sequencing data of a study of breast tumors, draining lymph nodes, adjacent tissues. Study findings and constraints: Luminal-like breast cancer showed significantly higher tumor–nontumor repertoire similarity than basal-like. Findings are consistent with lymph node origin and intratumoral expansion of most tumor T cells.

Notes on this clonotype: Its antigen is not known.

Breast cancer patients provided tissue from their axillary draining lymph nodes. Each CDR3 protein gets one entry after TCRdb re-called the multiplex PCR reads with MiXCR. The sample lists over 100,000 distinct CDR3 sequences, about a fifth occurring once. V lost 4 bases and J lost 6; bases outside the gene matches: 4. The CDR3 runs 13 residues. Germline-derived CDR1 and CDR2 are MNHEY and SMNVEV (reference sequence). V gene TRBV27 combines with J gene TRBJ2-3; TRBD2 aligns across 7 bases. The source material was axillary lymph node tissue. This clonotype was sampled from a female donor with breast cancer. Some clones in this sample may be carry-over from other donors' samples. The CDR3 bases are TGTGCCAGCAGTTCCTATAGCGGGGATACGCAGTATTTT. Residues: CASSSYSGDTQYF.